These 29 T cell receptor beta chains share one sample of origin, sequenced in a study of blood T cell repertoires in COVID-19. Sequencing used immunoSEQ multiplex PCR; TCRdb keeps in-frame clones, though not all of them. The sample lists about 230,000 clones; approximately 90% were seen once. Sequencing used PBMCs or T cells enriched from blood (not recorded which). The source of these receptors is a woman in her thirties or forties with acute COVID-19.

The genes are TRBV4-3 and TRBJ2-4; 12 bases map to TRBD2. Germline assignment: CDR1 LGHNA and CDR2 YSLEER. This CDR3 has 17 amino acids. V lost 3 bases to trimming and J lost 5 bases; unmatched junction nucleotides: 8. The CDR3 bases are TGCGCCAGCAGCCAGGGCCCGGGACTAGCGGGCCAAAACATTCAGTACTTC. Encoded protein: CASSQGPGLAGQNIQYF.

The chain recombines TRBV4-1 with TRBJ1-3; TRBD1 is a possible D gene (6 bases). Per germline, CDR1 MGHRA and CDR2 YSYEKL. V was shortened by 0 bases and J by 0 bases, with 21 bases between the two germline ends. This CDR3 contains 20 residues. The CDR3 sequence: CASSQDNDRIGRHSGNTIYF. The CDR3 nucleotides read TGCGCCAGCAGCCAAGATAATGACAGGATTGGCAGGCACTCTGGAAACACCATATATTTT.

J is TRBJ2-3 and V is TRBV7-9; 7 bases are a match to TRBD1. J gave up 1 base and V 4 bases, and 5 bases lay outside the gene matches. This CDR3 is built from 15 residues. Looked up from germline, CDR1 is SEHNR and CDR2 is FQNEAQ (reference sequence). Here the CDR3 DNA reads TGTGCCAGCAGCTCCTGGGACAGCGGCACAGATACGCAGTATTTT. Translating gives CASSSWDSGTDTQYF.

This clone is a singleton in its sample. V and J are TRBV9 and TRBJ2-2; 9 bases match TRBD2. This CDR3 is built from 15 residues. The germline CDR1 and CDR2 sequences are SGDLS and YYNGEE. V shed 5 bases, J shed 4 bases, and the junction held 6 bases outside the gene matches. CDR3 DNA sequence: TGTGCCAGCAGTGATCTTAGCGGGGGCACCGGGGAGCTGTTTTTT. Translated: CASSDLSGGTGELFF.

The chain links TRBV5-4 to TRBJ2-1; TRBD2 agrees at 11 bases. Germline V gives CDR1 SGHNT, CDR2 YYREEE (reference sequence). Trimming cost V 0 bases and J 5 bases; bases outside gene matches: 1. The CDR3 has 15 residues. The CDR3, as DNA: TGTGCCAGCAGCTTGGAACTAGCGGGAGACAATGAGCAGTTCTTC. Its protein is CASSLELAGDNEQFF. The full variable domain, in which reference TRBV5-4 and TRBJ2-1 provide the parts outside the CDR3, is ETGVTQSPTHLIKTRGQQVTLRCSSQSGHNTVSWYQQALGQGPQFIFQYYREEENGRGNFPPRFSGLQFPNYSSELNVNALELDDSALYLCASSLELAGDNEQFFGPGTRLTVL.

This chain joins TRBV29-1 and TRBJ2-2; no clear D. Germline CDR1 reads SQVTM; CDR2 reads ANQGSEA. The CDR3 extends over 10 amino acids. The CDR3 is CTPTLGELFF. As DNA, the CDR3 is TGCACCCCCACCCTAGGGGAGCTGTTTTTT.

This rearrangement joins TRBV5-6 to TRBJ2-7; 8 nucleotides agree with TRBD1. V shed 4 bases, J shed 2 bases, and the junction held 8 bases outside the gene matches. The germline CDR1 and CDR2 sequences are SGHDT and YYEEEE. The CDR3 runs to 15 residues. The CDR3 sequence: CASSLRDRFTYEQYF. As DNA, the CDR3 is TGTGCCAGCAGCCTCCGGGACAGGTTTACCTACGAGCAGTACTTC.

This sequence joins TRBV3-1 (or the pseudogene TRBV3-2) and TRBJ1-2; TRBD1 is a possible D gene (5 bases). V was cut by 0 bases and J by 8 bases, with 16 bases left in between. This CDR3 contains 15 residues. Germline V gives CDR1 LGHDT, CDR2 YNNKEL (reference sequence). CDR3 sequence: CASSQDGSGVGGYTF. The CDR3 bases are TGTGCCAGCAGCCAAGATGGCTCGGGGGTGGGAGGCTACACCTTC.

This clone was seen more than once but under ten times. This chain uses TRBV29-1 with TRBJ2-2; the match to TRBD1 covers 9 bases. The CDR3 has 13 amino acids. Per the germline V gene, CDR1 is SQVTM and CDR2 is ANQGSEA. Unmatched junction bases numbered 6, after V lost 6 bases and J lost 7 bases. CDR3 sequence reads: CSVGQGRGGELFF. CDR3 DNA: TGCAGCGTCGGACAGGGGAGGGGCGGGGAGCTGTTTTTT.

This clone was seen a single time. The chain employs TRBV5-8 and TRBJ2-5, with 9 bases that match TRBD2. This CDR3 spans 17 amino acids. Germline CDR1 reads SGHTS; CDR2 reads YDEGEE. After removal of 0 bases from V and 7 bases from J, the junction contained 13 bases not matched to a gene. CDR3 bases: TGTGCCAGCAGCTTGGTGCGGCTAGCGGGGCGCCCTGGGACCCAGTACTTC. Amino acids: CASSLVRLAGRPGTQYF.

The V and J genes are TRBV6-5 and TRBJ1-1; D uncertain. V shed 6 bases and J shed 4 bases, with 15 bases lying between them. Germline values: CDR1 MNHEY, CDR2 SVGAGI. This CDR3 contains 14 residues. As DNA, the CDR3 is TGTGCCAGCAGGCCCCCTGGTGAGGGCACTGAAGCTTTCTTT. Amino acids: CASRPPGEGTEAFF.

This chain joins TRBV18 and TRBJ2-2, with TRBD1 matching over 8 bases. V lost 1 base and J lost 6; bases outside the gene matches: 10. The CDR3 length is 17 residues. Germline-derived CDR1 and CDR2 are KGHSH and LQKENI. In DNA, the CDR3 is TGTGCCAGCTCACCACTCCTAGGACAGGGTAGACCCGGGGAGCTGTTTTTT. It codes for CASSPLLGQGRPGELFF.

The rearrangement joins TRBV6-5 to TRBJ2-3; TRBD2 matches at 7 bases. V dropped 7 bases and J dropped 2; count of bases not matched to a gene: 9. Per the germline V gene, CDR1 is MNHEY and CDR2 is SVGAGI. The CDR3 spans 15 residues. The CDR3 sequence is CASTSGRVSTDTQYF. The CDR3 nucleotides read TGTGCCAGCACCTCAGGGAGGGTTTCCACAGATACGCAGTATTTT.

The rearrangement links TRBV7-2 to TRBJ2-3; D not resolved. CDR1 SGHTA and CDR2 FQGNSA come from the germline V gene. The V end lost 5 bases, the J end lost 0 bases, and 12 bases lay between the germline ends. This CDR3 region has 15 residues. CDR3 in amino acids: CASSPDGRSTDTQYF. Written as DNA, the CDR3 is TGTGCCAGCAGCCCCGACGGCAGGAGCACAGATACGCAGTATTTT.

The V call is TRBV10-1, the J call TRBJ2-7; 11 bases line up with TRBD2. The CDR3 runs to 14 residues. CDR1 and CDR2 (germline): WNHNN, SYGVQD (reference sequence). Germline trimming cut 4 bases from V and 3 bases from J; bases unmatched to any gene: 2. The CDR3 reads CASSGLAGSYEQYF. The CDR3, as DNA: TGCGCCAGCAGTGGACTAGCGGGGAGCTACGAGCAGTACTTC.

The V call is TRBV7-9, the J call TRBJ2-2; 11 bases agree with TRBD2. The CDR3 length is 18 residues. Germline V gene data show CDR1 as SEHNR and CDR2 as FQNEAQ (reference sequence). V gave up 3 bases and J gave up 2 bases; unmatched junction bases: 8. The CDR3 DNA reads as TGTGCCAGCAGCTTGGCGGCTAGCGGGGGGCCTAACACCGGGGAGCTGTTTTTT. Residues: CASSLAASGGPNTGELFF.

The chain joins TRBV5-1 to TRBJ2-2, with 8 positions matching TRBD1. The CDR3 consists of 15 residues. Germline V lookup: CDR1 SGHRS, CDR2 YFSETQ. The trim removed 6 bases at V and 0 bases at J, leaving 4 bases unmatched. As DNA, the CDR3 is TGCGCCAGCACCCGGGACAGGTCGAACACCGGGGAGCTGTTTTTT. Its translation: CASTRDRSNTGELFF.

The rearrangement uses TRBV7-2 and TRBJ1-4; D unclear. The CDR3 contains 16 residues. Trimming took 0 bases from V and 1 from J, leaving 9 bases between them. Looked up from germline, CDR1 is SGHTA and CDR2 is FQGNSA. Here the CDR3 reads CASSLAQSGTNEKLFF. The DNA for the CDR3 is TGTGCCAGCAGCTTAGCACAGAGCGGAACTAATGAAAAACTGTTTTTT.

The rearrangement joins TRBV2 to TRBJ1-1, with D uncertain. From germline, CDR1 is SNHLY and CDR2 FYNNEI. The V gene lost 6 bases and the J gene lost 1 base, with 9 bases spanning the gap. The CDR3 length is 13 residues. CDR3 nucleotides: TGTGCCAGCAGGACTTCATGGAACACTGAAGCTTTCTTT. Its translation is CASRTSWNTEAFF.

The CDR3 here is CASRSLAGGHEQYF. CDR3 coding DNA: TGTGCCAGCAGGTCACTAGCGGGGGGCCACGAGCAGTACTTC. The rearrangement links TRBV7-9 to TRBJ2-7; TRBD2 matches at 12 bases. Per germline, CDR1 SEHNR and CDR2 FQNEAQ (reference sequence). This CDR3 spans 14 amino acids. With V trimmed by 6 bases and J by 5 bases, 5 bases remained unmatched.

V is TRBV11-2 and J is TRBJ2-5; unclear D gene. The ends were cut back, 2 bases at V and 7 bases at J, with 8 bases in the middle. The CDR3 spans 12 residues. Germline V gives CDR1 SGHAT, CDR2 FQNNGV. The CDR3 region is CASSLRFGTQYF. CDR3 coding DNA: TGTGCCAGCAGCTTACGGTTCGGGACCCAGTACTTC.

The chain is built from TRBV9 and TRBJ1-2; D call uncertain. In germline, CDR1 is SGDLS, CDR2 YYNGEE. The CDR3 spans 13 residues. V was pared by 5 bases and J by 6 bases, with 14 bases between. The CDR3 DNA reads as TGTGCCAGCAGAGGAATCCAGGCCGATGGCTACACCTTC. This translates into CASRGIQADGYTF.

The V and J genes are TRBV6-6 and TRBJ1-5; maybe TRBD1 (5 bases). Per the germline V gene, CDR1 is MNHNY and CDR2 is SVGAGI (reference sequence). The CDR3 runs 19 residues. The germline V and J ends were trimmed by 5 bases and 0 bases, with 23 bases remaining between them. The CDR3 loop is CASSPGRRVGATSNQPQHF. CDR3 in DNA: TGTGCCAGCAGTCCGGGGAGGAGGGTAGGGGCTACTAGCAATCAGCCCCAGCATTTT.

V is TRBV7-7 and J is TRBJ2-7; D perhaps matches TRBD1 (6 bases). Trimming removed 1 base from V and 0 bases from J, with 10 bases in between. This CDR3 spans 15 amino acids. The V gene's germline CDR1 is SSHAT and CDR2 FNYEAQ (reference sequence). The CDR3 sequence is CASSLVRTDSYEQYF. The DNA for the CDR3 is TGTGCCAGCAGCTTAGTAAGGACAGACTCCTACGAGCAGTACTTC.

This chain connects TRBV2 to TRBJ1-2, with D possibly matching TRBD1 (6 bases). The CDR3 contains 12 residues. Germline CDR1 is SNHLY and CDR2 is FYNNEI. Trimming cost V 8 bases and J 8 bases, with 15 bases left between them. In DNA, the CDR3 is TGTGCCAGCTATCAGGGGTCGAGAGGCTACACCTTC. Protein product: CASYQGSRGYTF.

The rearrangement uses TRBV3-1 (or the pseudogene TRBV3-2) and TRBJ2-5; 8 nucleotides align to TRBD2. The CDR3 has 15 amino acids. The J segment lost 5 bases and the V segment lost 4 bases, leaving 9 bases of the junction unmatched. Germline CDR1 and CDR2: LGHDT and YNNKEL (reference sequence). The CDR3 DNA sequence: TGTGCCAGCAGCCCAGGTGGCGGGAGGTCGGAGACCCAGTACTTC. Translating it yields CASSPGGGRSETQYF.

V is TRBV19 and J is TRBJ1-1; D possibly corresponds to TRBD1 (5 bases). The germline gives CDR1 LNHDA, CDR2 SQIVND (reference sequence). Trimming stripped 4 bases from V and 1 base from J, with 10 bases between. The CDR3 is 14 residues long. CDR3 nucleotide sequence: TGTGCCAGTAGTACCGACGGGGGGAACACTGAAGCTTTCTTT. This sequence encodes CASSTDGGNTEAFF. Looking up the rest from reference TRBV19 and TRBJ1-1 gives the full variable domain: DGGITQSPKYLFRKEGQNVTLSCEQNLNHDAMYWYRQDPGQGLRLIYYSQIVNDFQKGDIAEGYSVSREKKESFPLTVTSAQKNPTAFYLCASSTDGGNTEAFFGQGTRLTVV.

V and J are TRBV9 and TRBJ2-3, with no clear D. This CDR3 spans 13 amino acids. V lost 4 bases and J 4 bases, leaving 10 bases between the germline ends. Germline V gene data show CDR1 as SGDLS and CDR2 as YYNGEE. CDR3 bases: TGTGCCAGCAGCTCCCTACCGGCAGATACGCAGTATTTT. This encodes CASSSLPADTQYF.

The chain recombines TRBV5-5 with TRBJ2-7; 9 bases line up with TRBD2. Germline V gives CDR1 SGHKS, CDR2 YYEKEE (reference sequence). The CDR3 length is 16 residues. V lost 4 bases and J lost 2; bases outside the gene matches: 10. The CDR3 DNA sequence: TGTGCCAGCAGCAGAAAACAGCGGGAGGTAGCCTACGAGCAGTACGTC. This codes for CASSRKQREVAYEQYV.